Presented here are 22 T cell receptor beta chains from one specimen sequenced in a study of CD8+ T cells in alopecia areata. RNA was isolated and reverse transcribed to cDNA, the sequencing template. The protocol was immunoSEQ multiplex PCR, while the TCRdb copy is restricted to in-frame clones and leaves out a portion. Altogether roughly 150,000 clones are present, 87% being singletons, with the ten largest covering approximately 16%. This material consisted of CD8+ T cells sorted from blood, taken at week 0. The receptor set was obtained from a human donor with alopecia areata.

This chain joins TRBV19 and TRBJ2-5; D possibly corresponds to TRBD1 (5 bases). This CDR3 comprises 12 residues. The germline gives CDR1 LNHDA, CDR2 SQIVND (reference sequence). Deletions cut 9 bases from V and 5 bases from J, with 13 bases between. In nucleotides, the CDR3 is TGTGCCAGCTCAGGGAATCAGGAGACCCAGTACTTC. Translation gives CASSGNQETQYF.

This clone was observed a single time. The chain has TRBV29-1 and TRBJ1-4; D perhaps matches TRBD1 (5 bases). This CDR3 region has 15 residues. The V end lost 7 bases, the J end lost 1 base, and 16 bases lay between the germline ends. Germline loops: CDR1 SQVTM, CDR2 ANQGSEA. CDR3 coding DNA: TGCAGCGCCTTCGGCAGGGACGAAACTAATGAAAAACTGTTTTTT. Translated: CSAFGRDETNEKLFF.

The chain couples TRBV29-1 to TRBJ2-5, with TRBD2 matching over 7 bases. CDR1 and CDR2 from the germline V gene are SQVTM and ANQGSEA. The CDR3 runs to 15 residues. With V trimmed by 2 bases and J by 4 bases, 10 bases remained unmatched. CDR3 bases: TGCAGCGTTGAAATTTTGCGGGAGATTAGAGAGACCCAGTACTTC. Translating gives CSVEILREIRETQYF. Filled out from reference TRBV29-1 and TRBJ2-5, the complete variable domain reads SAVISQKPSRDICQRGTSLTIQCQVDSQVTMMFWYRQQPGQSLTLIATANQGSEATYESGFVIDKFPISRPNLTFSTLTVSNMSPEDSSIYLCSVEILREIRETQYFGPGTRLLVL.

The chain uses TRBV6-5 and TRBJ2-1; D might be TRBD1 or TRBD2, each matching 5 bases. V shed 5 bases and J shed 7 bases, with 15 bases lying between them. The germline V gene has CDR1 MNHEY and CDR2 SVGAGI. The CDR3 is 14 amino acids. The CDR3 sequence: CASSTAGTVNEQFF. DNA of the CDR3: TGTGCCAGCAGTACGGCCGGGACGGTGAATGAGCAGTTCTTC.

The chain has TRBV11-1 and TRBJ2-5, with no clear D. This CDR3 contains 14 residues. V gave up 1 base and J gave up 2 bases, with 8 bases separating them. CDR1 is SGHAT, CDR2 FQDESV, per germline (reference sequence). CDR3 amino acids: CASSLGRRQETQYF. DNA for the CDR3: TGTGCCAGCAGCTTAGGCCGACGTCAAGAGACCCAGTACTTC.

The chain uses TRBV30 and TRBJ1-3, with D unresolved. Germline lookup yields CDR1 GTSNPN and CDR2 SVGIG (reference sequence). The CDR3 contains 11 residues. Between the trimmed V and J ends, which lost 4 bases and 4 bases, there was a span of 5 bases. CDR3 DNA: TGTGCCTGGAAGTCCGGAAACACCATATATTTT. Amino acids: CAWKSGNTIYF.

The chain couples TRBV6-5 to TRBJ2-5, with 7 bases lining up with TRBD1. The end of the DNA aligns better with TRBJ2-7, so the J call may be wrong. The CDR3 covers 16 residues. Germline CDR1 is MNHEY and CDR2 is SVGAGI. CDR3 sequence (DNA): TGTGCCAGCAGTTACTCTACAGGGGAATTAGTCTACGAGCAGTACTTC. Its protein product is CASSYSTGELVYEQYF.

The V call is TRBV27, the J call TRBJ1-4, with TRBD1 matching over 7 bases. The CDR3 is 15 residues long. Germline values: CDR1 MNHEY, CDR2 SMNVEV (reference sequence). V lost 5 bases and J lost 4; bases outside the gene matches: 7. Written as DNA, the CDR3 is TGTGCCAGCAGTCCTTCGACAGGGAATAATGAAAAACTGTTTTTT. Protein product: CASSPSTGNNEKLFF. The variable domain in full, completed from reference TRBV27 and TRBJ1-4, reads EAQVTQNPRYLITVTGKKLTVTCSQNMNHEYMSWYRQDPGLGLRQIYYSMNVEVTDKGDVPEGYKVSRKEKRNFPLILESPSPNQTSLYFCASSPSTGNNEKLFFGSGTQLSVL.

The chain carries TRBV11-2 and TRBJ2-5; 9 bases fit TRBD1. The end of the DNA fits TRBJ2-7 better, so the J call may be wrong. The CDR3 covers 15 residues. In germline, CDR1 is SGHAT, CDR2 FQNNGV. The CDR3 DNA sequence: TGTGCCAGCAGCTTAGATGGCGGGACAGGGACCGAGCAGTACTTC. It translates to CASSLDGGTGTEQYF.

A few counts support this clone. The chain couples TRBV29-1 to TRBJ2-1; maybe TRBD2 (6 bases). The V and J ends lost 4 bases and 6 bases respectively, with 10 bases between them. CDR1 is SQVTM and CDR2 is ANQGSEA in the germline V gene. This CDR3 contains 12 residues. CDR3 DNA: TGCAGCGTTGTTGGAGGGCTCAATGAGCAGTTCTTC. Translating gives CSVVGGLNEQFF.

This chain connects TRBV27 to TRBJ2-3; D unresolved. The CDR3 contains 15 residues. Deletions cut 3 bases from V and 4 bases from J, with 14 bases between. Germline CDR1 MNHEY, CDR2 SMNVEV (reference sequence). The DNA for the CDR3 is TGTGCCAGCAGTTTTTTCCCAGAGGCGGCAGATACGCAGTATTTT. Residues: CASSFFPEAADTQYF.

This chain links TRBV27 with TRBJ2-7; TRBD1 agrees at 7 bases. This CDR3 region has 11 residues. Germline V CDR1 and CDR2: MNHEY, SMNVEV (reference sequence). J was trimmed by 6 bases and V by 4 bases; bases with no gene match: 0. The CDR3 region is CASSSGGEQYF. The CDR3 DNA follows: TGTGCCAGCAGTTCAGGGGGCGAGCAGTACTTC.

As concerns this clone: The same CDR3 also results from other DNA sequences found in this sample. The chain couples TRBV14 to TRBJ2-7, with D hard to call. The V and J ends lost 1 base and 4 bases respectively, with 2 bases between them. The germline V gene encodes CDR1 SGHDN and CDR2 FVKESK. The length of the CDR3 is 11 residues. In DNA, the CDR3 is TGTGCCAGCAGCCAAGCGTACGAGCAGTACTTC. This translates into CASSQAYEQYF.

The chain couples TRBV4-1 to TRBJ1-1; no firm D call. In germline, CDR1 is MGHRA, CDR2 YSYEKL. Trimming took 1 base from V and 3 from J, leaving 6 bases between them. The CDR3 extends over 13 amino acids. The CDR3 region has the DNA TGCGCCAGCAGCCAAGCTGGATACACTGAAGCTTTCTTT. Residues: CASSQAGYTEAFF.

The chain carries TRBV14 and TRBJ2-7; TRBD1 or TRBD2 may be the D gene (5 bases each). Germline-derived CDR1 and CDR2 are SGHDN and FVKESK. There are 18 residues in the CDR3. The germline V and J ends were trimmed by 0 bases and 0 bases, with 18 bases remaining between them. CDR3 residues: CASSQDTLVSGSSYEQYF. DNA for the CDR3: TGTGCCAGCAGCCAAGATACCCTCGTTTCAGGGAGCTCCTACGAGCAGTACTTC.

V is TRBV27 and J is TRBJ1-4; unclear D gene. The V gene lost 7 bases and the J gene lost 0 bases, with 6 bases spanning the gap. Germline CDR1 is MNHEY and CDR2 is SMNVEV (reference sequence). This CDR3 is 13 amino acids long. CDR3 in amino acids: CASKDTTNEKLFF. CDR3 sequence (DNA): TGTGCCAGCAAAGATACAACTAATGAAAAACTGTTTTTT.

V is TRBV27 and J is TRBJ2-7; TRBD1 matches 7 bases. The V gene's germline CDR1 is MNHEY and CDR2 SMNVEV (reference sequence). V lost 5 bases to trimming and J lost 0 bases; unmatched junction nucleotides: 7. This CDR3 is built from 15 residues. CDR3 sequence reads: CASSHRGVPSYEQYF. CDR3 nucleotides: TGTGCCAGCAGTCACAGGGGCGTTCCCTCCTACGAGCAGTACTTC.

The rearrangement uses TRBV6-5 and TRBJ2-7, with a possible D match to TRBD2 (5 bases). V was trimmed by 2 bases and J by 6 bases, leaving 14 bases between them. This CDR3 has 14 residues. Germline V gene lookup returns CDR1 MNHEY and CDR2 SVGAGI. The CDR3 bases are TGTGCCAGCAGTTACGTGCCTCTAGCATCCGAGCAGTACTTC. Translation gives CASSYVPLASEQYF.

The chain couples TRBV29-1 to TRBJ2-1, with TRBD2 identical over 10 bases. The CDR3 length is 16 residues. Germline V gene lookup returns CDR1 SQVTM and CDR2 ANQGSEA. The junction had 16 bases not matched to a gene; V was cut back by 6 bases and J by 8 bases. CDR3 DNA sequence: TGCAGCGTAGGAGGGGCCCGCGGGACTAGCGTTTATGAGCAGTTCTTC. It encodes CSVGGARGTSVYEQFF.

The chain recombines TRBV11-3 with TRBJ1-1; D is unresolved. Trimming left V 0 bases short and J 1 base short, with 12 bases between. Germline V gene data show CDR1 as SGHNT and CDR2 as YENEEA. This CDR3 comprises 16 residues. CDR3: CASSLDQPFSNTEAFF. In DNA, the CDR3 is TGTGCCAGCAGCTTAGATCAACCCTTCTCGAACACTGAAGCTTTCTTT.

A word on this clone: The sample holds other DNA sequences that translate to the same CDR3. In DNA form, the CDR3 reads TGTGCCAGCAGCTTATTACAGGGGGACTATGGCTACACCTTC. It translates to CASSLLQGDYGYTF. The chain carries TRBV7-2 and TRBJ1-2, with 8 bases lining up with TRBD1. The length of the CDR3 is 14 residues. CDR1 is SGHTA and CDR2 is FQGNSA in the germline V gene. After removal of 2 bases from V and 3 bases from J, the junction contained 2 bases not matched to a gene.

This clone is a singleton in its sample. V is TRBV25-1 and J is TRBJ2-7; maybe TRBD1 (5 bases). Germline V CDR1 and CDR2: MGHDK, SYGVNS. The V end was cut by 1 base, the J end by 1 base, with 8 bases between. This CDR3 is 14 amino acids long. The CDR3 region is CASSELGLSYEQYF. CDR3 sequence (DNA): TGTGCCAGCAGTGAATTGGGGCTTTCCTACGAGCAGTACTTC.